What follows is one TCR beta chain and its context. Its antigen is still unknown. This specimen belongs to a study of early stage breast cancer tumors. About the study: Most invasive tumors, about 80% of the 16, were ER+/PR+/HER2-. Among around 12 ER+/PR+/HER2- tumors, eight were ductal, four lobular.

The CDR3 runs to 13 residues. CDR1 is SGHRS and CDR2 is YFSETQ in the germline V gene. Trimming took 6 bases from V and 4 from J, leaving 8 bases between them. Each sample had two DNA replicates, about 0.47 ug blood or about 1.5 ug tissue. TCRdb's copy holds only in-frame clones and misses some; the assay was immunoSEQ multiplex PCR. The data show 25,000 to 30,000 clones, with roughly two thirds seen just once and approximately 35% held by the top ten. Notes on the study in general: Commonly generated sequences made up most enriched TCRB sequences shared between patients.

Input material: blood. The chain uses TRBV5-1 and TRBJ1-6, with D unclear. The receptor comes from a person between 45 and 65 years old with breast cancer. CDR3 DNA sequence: TGCGCCAGCACCCCGGGGTATAATTCACCCCTCCACTTT. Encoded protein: CASTPGYNSPLHF.